What follows are 6 T cell receptor beta chains derived from one specimen sequenced in a study of cytomegalovirus exposure and HLA in healthy donors. The PCR was carried out with 60 Vbeta primers and 13 Jbeta primers. Sequencing used immunoSEQ multiplex PCR; TCRdb keeps in-frame clones, though not all of them. Of over 150,000 clones listed, around 81% were seen once; the top ten hold 13%. The sequenced sample was PBMCs. These TCRs come from a woman between 45 and 65 years old in good health and CMV-seronegative.

The chain employs TRBV6-6 and TRBJ2-1, with TRBD2 as a possible D gene (5 bases). The CDR3 is 12 residues long. The V end was cut by 0 bases, the J end by 8 bases, with 5 bases between. CDR1 and CDR2 (germline): MNHNY, SVGAGI (reference sequence). The CDR3 region is CASSYSRDEQFF. CDR3 sequence (DNA): TGTGCCAGCAGTTACTCGCGGGATGAGCAGTTCTTC.

CDR3 DNA: TGTGCCAGTAGTATACGGACTAGCAGGTCCGATGAGCAGTTCTTC. The encoded protein is CASSIRTSRSDEQFF. The chain couples TRBV19 to TRBJ2-1, with TRBD2 matching over 8 bases. Germline V lookup: CDR1 LNHDA, CDR2 SQIVND (reference sequence). The V segment lost 2 bases and the J segment 8 bases; nucleotides outside the gene matches: 8. The CDR3 sequence is 15 residues long.

This rearrangement joins TRBV19 to TRBJ1-1; no clear D. This CDR3 has 11 residues. V was trimmed by 10 bases and J by 8 bases, leaving 14 bases between them. Germline V CDR1 and CDR2: LNHDA, SQIVND (reference sequence). The CDR3 sequence: CAIFSSLEAFF. CDR3 nucleotides: TGTGCCATCTTCTCGTCCCTAGAAGCTTTCTTT.

V and J are TRBV6-1 and TRBJ2-4, with 10 bases fitting TRBD2. The V segment lost 4 bases and the J segment 3 bases; nucleotides outside the gene matches: 6. Germline lookup yields CDR1 MNHNS and CDR2 SASEGT. This CDR3 has 16 residues. The CDR3, as DNA: TGTGCCAGCAGTGTTGAAGCGGGAGGGGGCAAAAACATTCAGTACTTC. It codes for CASSVEAGGGKNIQYF.

The chain joins TRBV9 to TRBJ2-5; no clear D. Germline values: CDR1 SGDLS, CDR2 YYNGEE. The CDR3 runs to 15 residues. The V and J ends lost 3 bases and 1 base respectively, with 13 bases between them. The CDR3 sequence: CASSARYSPQETQYF. As DNA, the CDR3 is TGTGCCAGCAGCGCCCGATACAGTCCCCAAGAGACCCAGTACTTC.

J is TRBJ1-6 and V is TRBV5-6, with D perhaps TRBD1 (6 bases). The length of the CDR3 is 15 residues. V lost 3 bases and J lost 10, with 17 bases in between. Per germline, CDR1 SGHDT and CDR2 YYEEEE. CDR3 amino acids: CASSWEQGEYSPLHF. The CDR3 nucleotides are TGTGCCAGCAGCTGGGAACAGGGAGAATACTCACCCCTCCACTTT.